This T cell receptor (beta chain) was sequenced in a study of CD8+ T cells in alopecia areata. Study context: Treated patients swallowed 5 to 10 mg of oral tofacitinib twice daily.

TCR sequencing used cDNA made by reverse transcription of extracted RNA. Assay used: immunoSEQ multiplex PCR; TCRdb lists only in-frame clones, some missing. The table has 120,000 to 150,000 clones, roughly four fifths seen once; the top ten hold around 25%. The treatment: oral pan-JAK inhibitor, 5-10 mg twice daily. Lesional scalp punch biopsies and peripheral blood were collected from alopecia areata patients. Trimming removed 0 bases at V and 4 bases at J, with 10 bases between. CDR1 and CDR2 (germline): MGHRA, YSYEKL. CDR3 length: 14 residues. Sequences were derived from CD8+ T cells sorted from blood, sampled at week 4, from a patient treated with tofacitinib. This sequence originates from a human donor with alopecia areata. The J gene is TRBJ2-7, the V gene TRBV4-1; D possibly corresponds to TRBD1 (5 bases). CDR3 DNA: TGCGCCAGCAGCCAAGAATCCGACAGTTACGAGCAGTACTTC. Translation gives CASSQESDSYEQYF.